This T cell receptor beta chain came from a study of brain T cells in children with intractable seizures. V gave up 5 bases and J gave up 2 bases; unmatched junction bases: 2. CDR1 is SEHNR and CDR2 is FQNEAQ in the germline V gene (reference sequence). This CDR3 comprises 13 residues. Whole-study findings and limits: Absence of clones before surgery may stem from lower sequencing depth. HCMV serostatus was not known, and viral specificity came from CDR3 similarity only.

Time point denoted: blood from clinic visit 5 months post-surgery; TSC patient then seizure free. Sequencing was limited to surgery cases with top T cell transcript signatures in brain tissue. Patients received at least one anti-epileptic drug before surgery. Clones were read by immunoSEQ multiplex PCR, and TCRdb kept only the in-frame ones, dropping some. This table holds under 400,000 clones, about 93% found once. As for this clone: Antigen specificity is unknown.

The V gene is TRBV7-9, the J gene TRBJ1-2, with 7 bases identical to TRBD1. The source is a boy under three years old with tuberous sclerosis and intractable seizures. The source material was peripheral blood, sampled roughly 5 months after surgery. The CDR3 coding sequence is TGTGCCAGCAGCCTACAGGGGAACTATGGCTACACCTTC. It encodes CASSLQGNYGYTF.